This passage covers 27 T cell receptor beta chains from one sample sequenced in a study of T cells in tuberculosis. The table came from immunoSEQ multiplex PCR; TCRdb's copy has only in-frame clones and leaves some out. The sample has 44,000 or so clones, about 95% seen once. The material sequenced was PBMCs. The receptors originated from a donor between 10 and 35 years old with latent tuberculosis or without tuberculosis infection.

The chain joins TRBV11-2 to TRBJ1-4; D unresolved. The CDR3 consists of 15 residues. Trimming stripped 6 bases from V and 7 bases from J, with 18 bases between. Germline-derived CDR1 and CDR2 are SGHAT and FQNNGV. Here the CDR3 reads CASRSRRRSSEKLFF. CDR3 nucleotide sequence: TGTGCCAGCAGAAGTCGACGGAGAAGTAGTGAAAAACTGTTTTTT.

V gene TRBV10-3 combines with J gene TRBJ1-4, with D perhaps matching TRBD1 (6 bases). This CDR3 is 15 amino acids long. Trimming removed 3 bases at V and 2 bases at J, with 10 bases between. The germline CDR1 and CDR2 sequences are ENHRY and SYGVKD. CDR3 in DNA: TGTGCCATCAGTGACGGGGGGCGGACTAATGAAAAACTGTTTTTT. Translating gives CAISDGGRTNEKLFF.

The chain is built from TRBV5-6 and TRBJ2-7; D perhaps matches TRBD2 (5 bases). Germline CDR1 is SGHDT and CDR2 is YYEEEE. Trimming removed 0 bases at V and 4 bases at J, with 5 bases between. The CDR3 runs 12 residues. This CDR3 is CASSLGEYEQYF. The CDR3 coding sequence is TGTGCCAGCAGCTTGGGGGAGTACGAGCAGTACTTC.

The chain couples TRBV30 to TRBJ1-1; D unresolved. Germline V lookup: CDR1 GTSNPN, CDR2 SVGIG (reference sequence). This CDR3 contains 15 residues. V was pared by 1 base and J by 0 bases, with 12 bases between. CDR3 sequence reads: CAWSGRLNMNTEAFF. CDR3 in DNA: TGTGCCTGGAGTGGCCGACTGAATATGAACACTGAAGCTTTCTTT.

The V and J genes are TRBV19 and TRBJ1-5, with D uncertain. V was shortened by 1 base and J by 4 bases, with 8 bases between the two germline ends. The CDR3 loop spans 14 amino acids. Looked up from germline, CDR1 is LNHDA and CDR2 is SQIVND (reference sequence). The CDR3 DNA sequence: TGTGCCAGTAGTATAGCTGACGGGAATCAGCCCCAGCATTTT. Protein sequence: CASSIADGNQPQHF.

V and J are TRBV18 and TRBJ1-1; weak D call: TRBD1 (5 bases). The germline gives CDR1 KGHSH, CDR2 LQKENI. Trimming shortened V by 0 bases and J by 1 base, and 12 bases separated the two germline ends. The CDR3 spans 16 residues. This CDR3 is CASSPPMTAPNTEAFF. CDR3 DNA sequence: TGTGCCAGCTCACCACCCATGACAGCCCCGAACACTGAAGCTTTCTTT.

The rearrangement joins TRBV11-2 to TRBJ1-6, with unresolved D. Looked up from germline, CDR1 is SGHAT and CDR2 is FQNNGV. V lost 5 bases to trimming and J lost 6 bases, with 17 bases between them. This CDR3 comprises 16 residues. As DNA, the CDR3 is TGTGCCAGCAGCAAACCGAACGGTTTGAGTAATTCACCCCTCCACTTT. The encoded protein is CASSKPNGLSNSPLHF.

The chain carries TRBV6-5 and TRBJ1-1; no reliable D call. The CDR3 is 15 amino acids. CDR1 and CDR2 from the germline V gene are MNHEY and SVGAGI. V was clipped by 5 bases and J by 6 bases, with 19 bases between them. CDR3 amino acids: CASSRSGLGVSEAFF. CDR3 DNA: TGTGCCAGCAGTCGCTCGGGATTGGGAGTTTCTGAAGCTTTCTTT.

V and J are TRBV6-1 and TRBJ1-1; D is unresolved. The germline V and J ends were trimmed by 1 base and 0 bases, with 3 bases remaining between them. The CDR3 covers 13 residues. Germline V lookup: CDR1 MNHNS, CDR2 SASEGT. In nucleotides, the CDR3 is TGTGCCAGCAGTGAAGTAGTGAACACTGAAGCTTTCTTT. Translation gives CASSEVVNTEAFF.

This chain connects TRBV5-1 to TRBJ2-1; no definite D call. CDR3 size: 15 residues. Trimming stripped 0 bases from V and 0 bases from J, with 7 bases between. In germline, CDR1 is SGHRS, CDR2 YFSETQ. DNA for the CDR3: TGCGCCAGCAGCTTGGAGCGAAGCTCCTACAATGAGCAGTTCTTC. Translation: CASSLERSSYNEQFF.

The genes are TRBV4-1 and TRBJ1-5, with a possible D match to TRBD1 (6 bases). Germline V CDR1 and CDR2: MGHRA, YSYEKL. The CDR3 covers 16 residues. V lost 1 base and J lost 7, with 17 bases in between. The CDR3 loop is CASSQVRQGNEQPQHF. The CDR3 bases are TGCGCCAGCAGCCAAGTTAGGCAGGGGAATGAGCAGCCCCAGCATTTT.

The V and J genes are TRBV27 and TRBJ2-7; weak D call: TRBD1 (6 bases). V was trimmed by 2 bases and J by 0 bases, leaving 8 bases between them. The CDR3 extends over 14 amino acids. The germline gives CDR1 MNHEY, CDR2 SMNVEV (reference sequence). CDR3 sequence (DNA): TGTGCCAGCAGTTTAGCAGGGGCCTCCTACGAGCAGTACTTC. Its translation is CASSLAGASYEQYF.

The rearrangement joins TRBV9 to TRBJ1-5, with 7 bases fitting TRBD1. V was clipped by 4 bases and J by 3 bases; unmatched bases: 4. The length of the CDR3 is 14 residues. Looked up from germline, CDR1 is SGDLS and CDR2 is YYNGEE. Here the CDR3 DNA reads TGTGCCAGCAGCCCGACAGGGTCCAATCAGCCCCAGCATTTT. It is translated as CASSPTGSNQPQHF.

The rearrangement uses TRBV18 and TRBJ2-2, with D unresolved. CDR3 length equals 14 residues. The V and J ends lost 3 bases and 1 base respectively, with 6 bases between them. Germline V gives CDR1 KGHSH, CDR2 LQKENI. The CDR3 loop reads CASSPPGNTGELFF. The DNA of the CDR3 is TGTGCCAGCTCACCTCCAGGGAACACCGGGGAGCTGTTTTTT.

The CDR3 is CASSLTPGTVNYGYTF. CDR3 DNA sequence: TGTGCCAGCAGTCTTACCCCCGGGACAGTAAACTATGGCTACACCTTC. The gene calls are TRBV6-7 and TRBJ1-2; TRBD1 matches at 7 bases. Being an ORF, TRBV6-7 has a function that is uncertain. Trimming at V came to 5 bases and at J to 2 bases, leaving 11 bases not matched to a gene. This CDR3 comprises 16 residues.

The V and J genes are TRBV6-1 and TRBJ2-1; tentative D call: TRBD1 (6 bases). Trimming pared 4 bases from V and 9 bases from J, leaving 28 bases between. The CDR3 has 18 residues. Germline CDR1 and CDR2: MNHNS and SASEGT. CDR3 in amino acids: CASSGEGSGGNPRGEQFF. The CDR3 nucleotides read TGTGCCAGCAGTGGGGAAGGGTCGGGCGGAAACCCCAGGGGTGAGCAGTTCTTC.

This chain connects TRBV30 to TRBJ2-2; perhaps TRBD1 as D (6 bases). Deletions cut 8 bases from V and 6 bases from J, with 13 bases between. The length of the CDR3 is 12 residues. Looked up from germline, CDR1 is GTSNPN and CDR2 is SVGIG (reference sequence). The CDR3 DNA sequence: TGTGCCCTACAGGGAATCTCCGGGGAGCTGTTTTTT. Protein sequence: CALQGISGELFF.

This chain links TRBV7-7 with TRBJ2-5; possibly TRBD2 for D (6 bases). Germline V gene sequence: CDR1 SSHAT, CDR2 FNYEAQ (reference sequence). The V and J ends lost 3 bases and 5 bases respectively, with 19 bases between them. This CDR3 spans 16 amino acids. As DNA, the CDR3 is TGTGCCAGCAGCTTCAGTCTGGGAGGATACGAGGAGACCCAGTACTTC. It specifies CASSFSLGGYEETQYF.

This clone has a single count. This chain links TRBV5-5 with TRBJ2-7, with 9 positions matching TRBD2. From germline, CDR1 is SGHKS and CDR2 YYEKEE (reference sequence). V lost 3 bases and J lost 4; bases outside the gene matches: 14. The CDR3 covers 17 residues. The CDR3 DNA reads TGTGCCAGCAGCTCGATATACGGGCTAGCGGGAAGGTACGAGCAGTACTTC. Its protein product is CASSSIYGLAGRYEQYF.

The chain combines TRBV14 with TRBJ2-1; D is possibly TRBD2 (7 bases). Germline V lookup: CDR1 SGHDN, CDR2 FVKESK. The length of the CDR3 is 14 residues. Trimming pared 3 bases from V and 9 bases from J, leaving 15 bases between. CDR3 in DNA: TGTGCCAGCAGCCATGCCTGGGGGGGCGGTGAGCAGTTCTTC. Amino acids: CASSHAWGGGEQFF.

For the CDR3, the DNA is TGTGCCATCAGCCAGGAGGTACGGAACACTGAAGCTTTCTTT. This translates into CAISQEVRNTEAFF. J is TRBJ1-1 and V is TRBV10-3, with D uncertain. Deletions cut 6 bases from V and 1 base from J, with 12 bases between. CDR3 size: 14 residues. The V gene's germline CDR1 is ENHRY and CDR2 SYGVKD.

The V call is TRBV7-2, the J call TRBJ1-1; 10 bases fit TRBD1. V lost 3 bases, J lost 4 bases, and 5 bases stayed unmatched. The length of the CDR3 is 15 residues. Germline CDR1 reads SGHTA; CDR2 reads FQGNSA. Here the CDR3 reads CASSLTGGFGTEAFF. In nucleotides, the CDR3 is TGTGCCAGCAGCTTGACAGGGGGCTTTGGCACTGAAGCTTTCTTT.

J is TRBJ2-2 and V is TRBV18; D is uncertain. CDR1 KGHSH and CDR2 LQKENI come from the germline V gene. The CDR3 spans 13 residues. Between the trimmed V and J ends, which lost 4 bases and 4 bases, there was a span of 7 bases. For the CDR3, the DNA is TGTGCCAGCTCACTAACGGGCACCGGGGAGCTGTTTTTT. This codes for CASSLTGTGELFF.

The chain links TRBV7-2 to TRBJ2-7; 9 nucleotides align to TRBD1. From germline, CDR1 is SGHTA and CDR2 FQGNSA. After removal of 5 bases from V and 2 bases from J, the junction contained 1 base not matched to a gene. The length of the CDR3 is 13 residues. The CDR3 loop is CASSRDRAYEQYF. The CDR3 bases are TGTGCCAGCAGCCGGGACAGGGCCTACGAGCAGTACTTC.

V usage is TRBV19 and J usage is TRBJ1-2, with a weak D call TRBD1 (6 bases). Trimming took off 5 bases at V and 3 bases at J, with 7 bases between the two ends. This CDR3 has 12 residues. CDR1 and CDR2 (germline): LNHDA, SQIVND (reference sequence). CDR3 sequence: CASSQGHYGYTF. DNA for the CDR3: TGTGCCAGTAGTCAGGGGCACTATGGCTACACCTTC. Full variable domain (outside the CDR3, taken from reference TRBV19 and TRBJ1-2): DGGITQSPKYLFRKEGQNVTLSCEQNLNHDAMYWYRQDPGQGLRLIYYSQIVNDFQKGDIAEGYSVSREKKESFPLTVTSAQKNPTAFYLCASSQGHYGYTFGSGTRLTVV.

This clone came up once. This chain joins TRBV18 and TRBJ2-5; perhaps TRBD1 as D (6 bases). Germline-derived CDR1 and CDR2 are KGHSH and LQKENI. The CDR3 length is 13 residues. V was clipped by 3 bases and J by 5 bases, with 10 bases between them. Written as DNA, the CDR3 is TGTGCCAGCTCACCGTCAGGGGTGGAGACCCAGTACTTC. Amino acid sequence: CASSPSGVETQYF.

This clone has a single count. This chain joins TRBV5-1 and TRBJ1-3; tentatively, D is TRBD1 (6 bases). From germline, CDR1 is SGHRS and CDR2 YFSETQ. Trimming stripped 0 bases from V and 0 bases from J, with 10 bases between. The CDR3 length is 16 residues. The CDR3 nucleotides are TGCGCCAGCAGCTTGGTGGACAGCTACTCTGGAAACACCATATATTTT. Translated, it gives CASSLVDSYSGNTIYF.